The clone carrying this T cell receptor beta chain showed up just a few times. Its specificity is not known. A second 7 to 11 cycle PCR used barcoded and J-beta primers. MiXCR, run by TCRdb on the 5' RACE reads, gives a single entry per CDR3 protein. In the table there are 550,000 to 750,000 distinct CDR3 sequences, around a fifth of which are singletons. The data are from a study of blood T cells in healthy people across ages. Overall study context: Roughly one uniquely barcoded beta molecule per two T cells was captured. The study, taken as a whole, reports: Fewer expanded clones and more diversity marked long-lived versus aged donors.

Trimming took 4 bases from V and 3 from J; bases not matched to a gene: 3. The CDR3 runs to 14 residues. What was sequenced was blood. This receptor was obtained from a man between 65 and 79 years old in good health. V usage is TRBV12-3 or TRBV12-4 and J usage is TRBJ1-5, with 7 bases that match TRBD1. CDR3: CASSSDRTNQPQHF. CDR3 DNA sequence: TGTGCCAGCAGTTCGGACAGGACCAATCAGCCCCAGCATTTT.